Listed below are T cell receptor beta chains from one sample, sequenced in a study of blood T cell repertoires in COVID-19. TCRdb's copy holds only in-frame clones and misses some; the assay was immunoSEQ multiplex PCR. The sample lists about 64,000 clones, 88% occurring once. The sequenced sample was PBMCs or T cells enriched from blood (not recorded which). The receptors stem from a woman aged 40 to 50 who had recovered from COVID-19. CDR3s leave out the opening cysteine and the closing phenylalanine or tryptophan. Fields, in order: J gene, CDR3 length, V gene, CDR3 protein.

>TRBJ2-2|17|TRBV19
ASSGLPDRGERNTGELF
>TRBJ1-1|11|TRBV12-3/TRBV12-4
ASSLLLGGEAF
>TRBJ2-3|15|TRBV11-2
ASSLGRIYPSTDTQY
>TRBJ2-1|10|TRBV18
ASSRQGNEQF
>TRBJ2-2|12|TRBV5-1
ASSLEPGTGELF
>TRBJ2-2|12|TRBV5-5
ASRPTGNTGELF
>TRBJ1-2|11|TRBV12-3/TRBV12-4
ASFTTGHYGYT
>TRBJ1-1|11|TRBV11-2
ASSSLSDREAF
>TRBJ2-3|14|TRBV7-2
ASSLAGLASTDTQY
>TRBJ2-7|10|TRBV6-5
ASSSSSYEQY
>TRBJ1-1|10|TRBV12-3/TRBV12-4
ASSRDWTEAF
>TRBJ1-1|15|TRBV19
ASNVNGWNRQNTEAF
>TRBJ1-1|14|TRBV6-1
ASSEWTGGGDTEAF
>TRBJ1-3|13|TRBV3-1/TRBV3-2
ASSRDSIVGNTIY
>TRBJ1-1|13|TRBV11-1
ASSLGDSSRAEAF
>TRBJ2-7|12|TRBV6-5
ASRPDRDSYEQY
>TRBJ2-1|13|TRBV9
ASSVRDISYNEQF
>TRBJ2-3|10|TRBV29-1
SVGTGEDTQY
>TRBJ2-5|13|TRBV5-4
ASSKPGLAEETQY
>TRBJ1-2|12|TRBV6-5
ASSTTDRVYGYT